This T cell receptor (beta chain) was observed in a study of beta chain features in type 1 diabetes. Study-level findings and limits: When Type 1 diabetes patients were examined, their TCRB CDR3s proved moderately but significantly shorter in all four CD4+ subsets.

The study reverse transcribed the entire isolated RNA, so it sequenced expressed TCRB transcripts. Here immunoSEQ multiplex PCR was the method, and the copy in TCRdb shows in-frame clones only, minus some. The sample lists about 340,000 clones; around 9% were seen once. This clone was recorded a few times. Its antigen is not known. In total, each donor contributed a single heparinised blood draw that averaged approximately 0.12 L. Material: central memory CD4+ T cells from blood. This TCR was recovered from a man between 25 and 39 years old with type 1 diabetes.

The CDR3 is CASSLTNGRHSGNTIYF. CDR3 nucleotides: TGTGCCAGCAGCTTGACGAACGGCAGGCACTCTGGAAACACCATATATTTT. The rearrangement joins TRBV7-2 to TRBJ1-3; no clear D gene. V was clipped by 3 bases and J by 0 bases, with 15 bases between them. The CDR3 consists of 17 residues. Germline V gene data show CDR1 as SGHTA and CDR2 as FQGNSA.